What follows are 14 T cell receptor beta chains derived from one specimen sequenced in a study of T cells in Graves' hyperthyroidism and ophthalmopathy. Amplification of TCR beta CDR3 regions was performed using RNA transcripts as template. Researchers ran a first-round RT-PCR on the TCR CDR3 using the HTBI primer set. Via MiXCR, TCRdb re-called the multiplex PCR reads, giving one row per CDR3 protein. There are about 700,000 distinct CDR3 sequences in the sample; 13% to 15% occur only once, and more than 8.5% lies in the top ten. Sequenced input: blood. Receptors were obtained from a woman between 18 and 29 years old with Graves' hyperthyroidism.

This clonotype was recorded at least ten times. V is TRBV7-9 and J is TRBJ2-7; 8 nucleotides align to TRBD2. Per germline, CDR1 SEHNR and CDR2 FQNEAQ (reference sequence). The CDR3 is 14 residues long. J gave up 3 bases and V 3 bases, and 4 bases lay outside the gene matches. The CDR3 reads CASSFKRESYEQYF. Here the CDR3 DNA reads TGTGCCAGCAGCTTCAAGCGGGAGAGCTACGAGCAGTACTTC.

This clonotype showed up many times. The V call is TRBV6-5, the J call TRBJ2-7, with 13 positions matching TRBD2. CDR1 is MNHEY, CDR2 SVGAGI, per germline. J was trimmed by 1 base and V by 0 bases; bases with no gene match: 6. The CDR3 has 18 residues. CDR3 DNA sequence: TGTGCCAGCAGTTACTCCGGACTAGCGGGAGCTCCGTCCTACGAGCAGTACTTC. This encodes CASSYSGLAGAPSYEQYF.

This clonotype was found a few times. This rearrangement joins TRBV28 to TRBJ2-1; D remains unclear. CDR1 and CDR2 from the germline V gene are MDHEN and SYDVKM. The CDR3 sequence is 13 residues long. V lost 7 bases, J lost 7 bases, and 14 bases lay in between. The CDR3 DNA reads TGTGCCAGCACCCCGCCCAGAGTTAATGAGCAGTTCTTC. It specifies CASTPPRVNEQFF.

The CDR3: CASRPSPGRGSDTQYF. In DNA form, the CDR3 reads TGTGCCAGCAGACCTTCGCCGGGACGGGGGTCGGATACGCAGTATTTT. This chain joins TRBV28 and TRBJ2-3, with a weak D call TRBD2 (6 bases). Trimming removed 6 bases from V and 6 bases from J, with 22 bases in between. This CDR3 is 16 amino acids long. Germline V gene data show CDR1 as MDHEN and CDR2 as SYDVKM.

The chain links TRBV20-1 to TRBJ2-7; D may be TRBD2 (6 bases). The CDR3 has 13 amino acids. V was clipped by 6 bases and J by 5 bases, with 17 bases between them. The germline V gene has CDR1 DFQATT and CDR2 SNEGSKA (reference sequence). This CDR3 is CSAATRTLDEQYF. DNA of the CDR3: TGCAGTGCAGCGACTAGGACCCTGGACGAGCAGTACTTC.

The chain uses TRBV7-6 and TRBJ1-1; 8 bases agree with TRBD1. This CDR3 contains 15 residues. The V gene's germline CDR1 is SGHVS and CDR2 FNYEAQ. Trimming removed 4 bases from V and 2 bases from J; junction bases left unmatched: 6. This chain's CDR3 is CASSSRPGGNTEAFF. DNA of the CDR3: TGTGCCAGCAGCTCCCGCCCAGGGGGCAACACTGAAGCTTTCTTT.

This clonotype was detected ten times or more. V and J are TRBV30 and TRBJ2-3; TRBD2 is a possible D gene (6 bases). Looked up from germline, CDR1 is GTSNPN and CDR2 is SVGIG (reference sequence). The CDR3 sequence is 16 residues long. V dropped 1 base and J dropped 1 base, with 15 bases sitting between them. The CDR3 reads CAWSDPAWRGTDTQYF. For the CDR3, the DNA is TGTGCCTGGAGTGACCCAGCGTGGAGGGGCACAGATACGCAGTATTTT.

This clonotype was recorded many times. V usage is TRBV5-5 and J usage is TRBJ1-1, with TRBD1 matching over 7 bases. V dropped 2 bases and J dropped 5; count of bases not matched to a gene: 3. This CDR3 contains 13 residues. Looked up from germline, CDR1 is SGHKS and CDR2 is YYEKEE (reference sequence). CDR3 DNA: TGTGCCAGCAGCTTCGACAGGGATACTGAAGCTTTCTTT. Protein product: CASSFDRDTEAFF.

The rearrangement links TRBV13 to TRBJ1-5; unclear D gene. The germline V gene has CDR1 PRHDT and CDR2 FYEKMQ (reference sequence). The CDR3 sequence is 13 residues long. Between the trimmed V and J ends, which lost 4 bases and 9 bases, there was a span of 13 bases. CDR3 in DNA: TGTGCCAGCAGCTCCGGGCCCTTTCGGCCCCAGCATTTT. Translating it yields CASSSGPFRPQHF.

V gene TRBV18 combines with J gene TRBJ1-4; no definite D call. Trimming cost V 4 bases and J 8 bases, with 17 bases left between them. The CDR3 contains 15 residues. Germline V lookup: CDR1 KGHSH, CDR2 LQKENI. The CDR3 region is CASSLTDTAGEKLFF. For the CDR3, the DNA is TGTGCCAGCTCACTCACTGATACCGCGGGGGAAAAACTGTTTTTT.

In DNA, the CDR3 is TGCGCCAGCAGCTTGGAGGGACTCGACTACAATGAGCAGTTCTTC. Translating it yields CASSLEGLDYNEQFF. This chain links TRBV5-1 with TRBJ2-1, with D possibly matching TRBD2 (6 bases). Germline V gene data show CDR1 as SGHRS and CDR2 as YFSETQ. V dropped 0 bases and J dropped 3 bases, with 10 bases sitting between them. The CDR3 covers 15 residues.

This clonotype was recorded at least ten times. This sequence joins TRBV28 and TRBJ2-7; 8 nucleotides align to TRBD1. The ends lost 6 bases at V and 5 bases at J; junction bases unmatched: 15. The CDR3 spans 16 residues. CDR1 and CDR2 from the germline V gene are MDHEN and SYDVKM. The CDR3 is CASSRGDRGLGDEQYF. The CDR3, as DNA: TGTGCCAGCAGCAGAGGAGACAGGGGCCTAGGTGACGAGCAGTACTTC.

This rearrangement joins TRBV14 to TRBJ2-2, with 11 nucleotides matching TRBD2. With V trimmed by 3 bases and J by 6 bases, 9 bases remained unmatched. The CDR3 is made up of 17 amino acids. CDR1 and CDR2 (germline): SGHDN, FVKESK. Here the CDR3 reads CASSQERLAGFAGELFF. The CDR3 nucleotides read TGTGCCAGCAGCCAGGAGCGACTAGCGGGGTTCGCCGGGGAGCTGTTTTTT.

The gene calls are TRBV28 and TRBJ1-3; D unresolved. V lost 6 bases to trimming and J lost 1 base, with 13 bases between them. The CDR3 length is 15 residues. Germline assignment: CDR1 MDHEN and CDR2 SYDVKM. This chain's CDR3 is CASSPTPGSGNTIYF. The CDR3 coding sequence is TGTGCCAGCAGCCCAACCCCGGGATCTGGAAACACCATATATTTT.